A single sample is the source of the 17 T cell receptor beta chains below, sequenced in a study of cytomegalovirus exposure and HLA in healthy donors. The repertoire was sequenced with immunoSEQ multiplex PCR; TCRdb's copy has only in-frame clones and lacks some. The table includes tens of thousands of clones, approximately 96% detected once. Material for sequencing was PBMCs. Receptors were obtained from a man younger than 30 in good health and CMV-seronegative.

With respect to this clone: At one boundary the junction diverges from the germline segment, which might be a read error. The chain is built from TRBV7-7 and TRBJ2-6; 7 bases fit TRBD1. Germline V gives CDR1 SSHAT, CDR2 FNYEAQ (reference sequence). The CDR3 spans 16 residues. CDR3 sequence (DNA): TGTGCTAGCAGCTTAGCGACAGGGTCTGGGGCCAACGTCCTGACTTTC. Amino acids: CASSLATGSGANVLTF.

J is TRBJ2-1 and V is TRBV19; 7 nucleotides line up with TRBD2. CDR1 LNHDA and CDR2 SQIVND come from the germline V gene (reference sequence). V was pared by 5 bases and J by 0 bases, with 7 bases of the junction left unmatched. This CDR3 has 16 amino acids. CDR3 nucleotide sequence: TGTGCCAGTAGTCAAACTAGCGTACGCTCCTACAATGAGCAGTTCTTC. It is translated as CASSQTSVRSYNEQFF.

V is TRBV6-1 and J is TRBJ2-1, with 7 bases identical to TRBD2. V lost 5 bases, J lost 8 bases, and 9 bases stayed unmatched. Germline CDR1 is MNHNS and CDR2 is SASEGT. The CDR3 runs to 14 residues. The CDR3 region is CASSFGGSIYEQFF. The DNA of the CDR3 is TGTGCCAGCAGTTTTGGCGGGAGTATCTATGAGCAGTTCTTC.

The chain carries TRBV4-1 and TRBJ2-1, with 8 bases matching TRBD2. The J segment lost 9 bases and the V segment lost 4 bases, leaving 11 bases of the junction unmatched. CDR1 and CDR2 (germline): MGHRA, YSYEKL. The CDR3 totals 15 residues. Written as DNA, the CDR3 is TGCGCCAGCAGCCCGGGAGGGGTCCCGGTAAGTGAGCAGTTCTTC. Protein product: CASSPGGVPVSEQFF.

CDR3 loop: CASSLGLAGNEQFF. The CDR3 DNA reads as TGTGCCAGTAGCCTTGGGCTAGCTGGAAATGAGCAGTTCTTC. The genes are TRBV9 and TRBJ2-1, with TRBD2 as a possible D gene (5 bases). This CDR3 region has 14 residues. V shed 8 bases and J shed 7 bases, with 19 bases lying between them. The germline CDR1 and CDR2 sequences are SGDLS and YYNGEE.

About this clone itself: At one end, the junction sequence differs from germline, possibly due to a read error. The chain carries TRBV25-1 and TRBJ1-1; D may be TRBD1 (6 bases). Germline CDR1 and CDR2: MGHDK and SYGVNS. The CDR3 contains 13 residues. The CDR3: CASTGGGGTETFF. The CDR3 DNA is TGTGCCAGCACTGGGGGGGGCGGGACTGAAACTTTCTTT.

The chain combines TRBV5-4 with TRBJ2-1; 7 bases agree with TRBD2. V gave up 1 base and J gave up 3 bases; unmatched junction bases: 4. The CDR3 is 15 residues long. CDR1 SGHNT and CDR2 YYREEE come from the germline V gene (reference sequence). CDR3 loop: CASSLRLAVYNEQFF. The DNA of the CDR3 is TGTGCCAGCAGCTTGAGGCTAGCGGTCTACAATGAGCAGTTCTTC.

This chain joins TRBV18 and TRBJ2-7; D possibly corresponds to TRBD2 (5 bases). CDR1 is KGHSH and CDR2 is LQKENI in the germline V gene. This CDR3 is built from 14 residues. V shed 6 bases and J shed 2 bases, with 14 bases lying between them. The CDR3 sequence: CASSAPGRPYEQYV. The CDR3 DNA reads as TGTGCCAGCTCCGCCCCGGGGAGACCCTACGAGCAGTACGTC.

The rearrangement joins TRBV28 to TRBJ2-5; 9 positions agree with TRBD2. The CDR3 runs to 14 residues. Germline V lookup: CDR1 MDHEN, CDR2 SYDVKM. The ends lost 4 bases at V and 3 bases at J; junction bases unmatched: 3. The DNA for the CDR3 is TGTGCCAGCAGTTCTAGCGGGATTAAAGAGACCCAGTACTTC. Translating gives CASSSSGIKETQYF.

The chain has TRBV6-1 and TRBJ2-7; 8 positions match TRBD2. Germline CDR1 reads MNHNS; CDR2 reads SASEGT. CDR3 length: 14 amino acids. The DNA of the CDR3 is TGTGCCAGCAGAGAAGGAGTAGCGGGACCCGGGCAGTACGTC. It specifies CASREGVAGPGQYV.

This clone was recorded many times. This sequence joins TRBV6-5 and TRBJ2-2; unclear D gene. The CDR3 contains 14 residues. V was clipped by 2 bases and J by 3 bases, with 7 bases between them. Germline CDR1 and CDR2: MNHEY and SVGAGI. CDR3 DNA: TGTGCCAGCAGTTACGTGTCGGACACCGGGGAGCTGTTTTTT. It is translated as CASSYVSDTGELFF.

The CDR3 region has the DNA TGTGCCACGGGGACAGGGGGTTTGGACGAGCAGTTCTTC. Its protein is CATGTGGLDEQFF. This sequence joins TRBV10-3 and TRBJ2-1; 11 positions agree with TRBD1. The CDR3 totals 13 residues. The J segment lost 10 bases and the V segment lost 10 bases, leaving 9 bases of the junction unmatched. In germline, CDR1 is ENHRY, CDR2 SYGVKD.

This chain joins TRBV5-6 and TRBJ1-2; TRBD1 matches at 7 bases. CDR1 SGHDT and CDR2 YYEEEE come from the germline V gene. After removal of 4 bases from V and 4 bases from J, the junction contained 4 bases not matched to a gene. The CDR3 sequence is 13 residues long. DNA of the CDR3: TGTGCCAGCAGCCCCACAGGGGTCTATGGCTACACCTTC. Translating it yields CASSPTGVYGYTF.

DNA of the CDR3: TGTGCCAGCTCGAGAGGATACGAGCAGTACTTC. Its translation: CASSRGYEQYF. This chain connects TRBV18 to TRBJ2-7, with unresolved D. The CDR3 spans 11 residues. With 6 bases removed from V and 4 bases from J, the gap between germline ends came to 7 bases. Looked up from germline, CDR1 is KGHSH and CDR2 is LQKENI.

The CDR3 loop reads CASSYQTATNEKLFF. The CDR3 DNA reads TGTGCCAGCAGCTACCAGACAGCAACTAATGAAAAACTGTTTTTT. The chain uses TRBV11-2 and TRBJ1-4, with TRBD1 as a possible D gene (5 bases). Trimming pared 4 bases from V and 0 bases from J, leaving 9 bases between. Germline V gene data show CDR1 as SGHAT and CDR2 as FQNNGV. This CDR3 is 15 amino acids long.

The V gene is TRBV28, the J gene TRBJ2-7, with TRBD1 identical over 7 bases. The CDR3 contains 20 residues. The V gene end was trimmed by 6 bases and the J gene end by 0 bases; junction bases not matched to a gene: 23. Germline CDR1 is MDHEN and CDR2 is SYDVKM. CDR3 residues: CASSPPPLNLDRDGSYEQYF. The CDR3 nucleotides read TGTGCCAGCAGCCCCCCTCCCCTTAATCTCGACAGGGACGGCTCCTACGAGCAGTACTTC.

The V call is TRBV5-4, the J call TRBJ2-2; TRBD2 aligns across 7 bases. V trimming: 7 bases; J trimming: 7 bases; junction bases outside the gene matches: 13. This CDR3 has 15 residues. Germline-derived CDR1 and CDR2 are SGHNT and YYREEE (reference sequence). The CDR3 region is CASGIVGGAVGELFF. CDR3 bases: TGTGCCAGCGGCATTGTGGGAGGGGCAGTCGGGGAGCTGTTTTTT.